What follows describes a single T cell receptor beta chain. What it binds is unknown. A second PCR of roughly 7 to 11 cycles used a sample-barcoded 5' primer and a J-beta primer mix. Each CDR3 protein is one row after TCRdb ran MiXCR on the 5' RACE reads. Of 1.5 million to 1.8 million distinct CDR3 sequences listed, less than 45% were seen once; the top ten hold about 4%. The entry originates in a study of blood T cells in healthy people across ages. Study-level results: Per million T cells, TCR beta diversity dropped about linearly as age rose. Diversity figures derived from one million T cells were judged to underestimate the true value.

The germline CDR1 and CDR2 sequences are SEHNR and FQNEAQ (reference sequence). The CDR3 is made up of 17 amino acids. V was pared by 2 bases and J by 3 bases, with 11 bases of the junction left unmatched. The sequenced sample was blood. The sequence came from a woman aged 18-29 years in good health. The gene calls are TRBV7-9 and TRBJ2-5, with TRBD2 identical over 8 bases. CDR3 loop: CASSLPVSAGAKETQYF. Here the CDR3 DNA reads TGTGCCAGCAGCTTACCAGTATCAGCGGGAGCAAAAGAGACCCAGTACTTC.